This TCR beta chain originates from a study of blood T cells in healthy people across ages (dated by TCRdb to between 2014 and 2017). For context, the study as a whole: In model experiments, roughly one uniquely barcoded TCR beta cDNA molecule per two T cells was captured by template switching. Age-related changes in TCR beta repertoire diversity were measured in the study by deep sequencing normalized with unique cDNA molecular identifiers. Donors were grouped into four age groups: young (average about 15 years), middle-aged (39), aged (62) and long-lived (about 82). To avoid experimental bias, donors of different ages were distributed randomly across sequencing lanes. For two donors (one aged 18 to 29 and one aged 80 or older), the study analyzed two additional independent replicas of 1 million unique cDNA reads from the same blood draw.

Results the study describes overall, beyond this receptor: The long-lived group showed more naive CD4+ T cells, fewer expanded clones and increased TCR diversity than the aged group, suggesting age selection. The CMV infection status of donors was not known, potentially confounding age-related changes in expanded clonotypes. Observed TCR beta diversity correlated strongly with the percentage of naive T cells measured by flow cytometry. Since profiling was done on bulk unsorted PBMCs, naive and antigen-experienced compartments could not be conclusively compared. Estimates of total diversity based on one million sequenced T cells were considered lower bounds and underestimates. As age increased, observed TCR beta diversity per million T cells dropped in a roughly linear way, and a significant reduction was already evident by age 40.

Library preparation employed 5' RACE. The reads were generated on an Illumina HiSeq 2500. A second roughly 6 to 12 cycle PCR used a sample-barcoded 5' primer and a J-beta primer mix. A unique molecular identifier was introduced onto each TCR beta cDNA molecule by a template-switch 5' adaptor carrying 12 random nucleotides. At least 3 million CDR3-containing paired-end reads were obtained from each sample. The Mint cDNA synthesis kit, primed by a TRBC-specific oligonucleotide, was used to synthesize first-strand cDNA from all RNA. After uracil-DNA glycosylase treatment, a first 18-cycle PCR used universal primers M1SS and BC2_uni_R on all cDNA. On the authors' methods: Normalization of each sample was performed by random selection of 1 million high-quality reads, each carrying a distinct molecular identifier. Instead of being binned into consensus sequences, reads that shared molecular identifiers were thrown out. MiTCR, set to a Q25 quality threshold and the strictest error-elimination algorithm, was used for CDR3 identification, clonotype clustering and error correction. A nonparametric unseen species model using Euler transformation provided a lower-bound estimate of total TCR beta diversity. The public reads were reanalyzed by TCRdb: fastp trimming at Q25, MiXCR alignment, in-frame beta chains only. Each record represents a unique CDR3 protein, reported with the most common genes and DNA among its rows. What appears here as the V and J calls and clone size reflects TCRdb's work, not the paper's. The sample contains over 550,000 distinct CDR3 sequences, about 30% of them found a single time. Together, the top ten hold 15% to 19% of the sample.

This clonotype was picked up many times. There is no known antigen for this receptor. No qualities accompany the bases; no much larger clone lies one base away. CDR1 and CDR2 were assigned from the germline V gene (reference sequence) as DFQATT and SNEGSKA. Compared with germline, V lacks 5 bases and J lacks 2 bases; bases without a gene match: 7. There are 14 amino acids in the CDR3, from cysteine to phenylalanine inclusive. Of all the DNA, just the CDR3 is kept, 42 bases in frame from base 1. Systemically healthy Caucasian individuals from Russia, about 38 in total and aged 6 to 90 years, were included as donors. Each donor gave 8.5 to 10 milliliters of peripheral blood, collected into EDTA-treated Vacutainer tubes. Ficoll-Paque density-gradient centrifugation was used to isolate PBMCs, with at least 7 million obtained per sample. Trizol reagent was used to extract total RNA from PBMCs, with at least 5 micrograms per sample. For every donor, flow cytometry on a PBMC aliquot measured the percentage of naive CD45RAhigh/CD27high T cells.

Material: blood. The chain was built from TRBV20-1 and TRBJ2-5; 8 bases in between match TRBD1. This receptor was obtained from an elderly woman in good health. The CDR3 corresponds to CSAVGTGGQETQYF. Here is the DNA: TGCAGTGCTGTCGGGACAGGAGGGCAAGAGACCCAGTACTTC.